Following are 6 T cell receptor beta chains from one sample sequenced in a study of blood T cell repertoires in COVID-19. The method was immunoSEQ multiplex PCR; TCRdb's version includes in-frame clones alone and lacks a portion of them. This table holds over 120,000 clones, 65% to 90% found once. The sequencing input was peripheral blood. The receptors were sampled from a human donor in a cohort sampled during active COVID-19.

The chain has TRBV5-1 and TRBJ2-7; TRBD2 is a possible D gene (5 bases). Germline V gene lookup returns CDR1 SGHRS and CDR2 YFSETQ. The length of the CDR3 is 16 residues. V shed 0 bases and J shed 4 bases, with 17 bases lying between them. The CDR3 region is CASSLGELGRVYEQYF. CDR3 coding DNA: TGCGCCAGCAGCTTGGGGGAGCTTGGTAGGGTATACGAGCAGTACTTC.

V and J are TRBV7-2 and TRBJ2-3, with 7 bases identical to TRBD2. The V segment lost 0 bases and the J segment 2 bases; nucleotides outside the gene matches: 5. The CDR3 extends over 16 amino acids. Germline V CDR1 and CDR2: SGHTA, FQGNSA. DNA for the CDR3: TGTGCCAGCAGCTTAGCTGGGACTACCTTCACAGATACGCAGTATTTT. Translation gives CASSLAGTTFTDTQYF.

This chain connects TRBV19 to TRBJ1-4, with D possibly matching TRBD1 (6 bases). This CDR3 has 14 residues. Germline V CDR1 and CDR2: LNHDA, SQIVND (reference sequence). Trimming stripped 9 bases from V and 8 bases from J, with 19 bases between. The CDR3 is CASNKQGLGEKLFF. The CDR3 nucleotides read TGTGCCAGCAATAAACAGGGCCTTGGGGAAAAACTGTTTTTT.

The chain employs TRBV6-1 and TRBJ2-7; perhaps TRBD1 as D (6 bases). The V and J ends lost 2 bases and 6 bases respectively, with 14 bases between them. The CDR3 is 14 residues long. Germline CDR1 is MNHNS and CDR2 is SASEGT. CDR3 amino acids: CASSEMGRGLEQYF. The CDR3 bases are TGTGCCAGCAGTGAAATGGGCAGGGGCCTCGAGCAGTACTTC.

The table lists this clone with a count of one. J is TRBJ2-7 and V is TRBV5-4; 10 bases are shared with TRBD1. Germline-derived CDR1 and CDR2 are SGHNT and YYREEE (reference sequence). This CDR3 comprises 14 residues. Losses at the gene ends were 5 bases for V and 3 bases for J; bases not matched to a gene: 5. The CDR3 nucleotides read TGTGCCAGCAGGCCCGGACAGGGGGTCTACGAGCAGTACTTC. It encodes CASRPGQGVYEQYF.

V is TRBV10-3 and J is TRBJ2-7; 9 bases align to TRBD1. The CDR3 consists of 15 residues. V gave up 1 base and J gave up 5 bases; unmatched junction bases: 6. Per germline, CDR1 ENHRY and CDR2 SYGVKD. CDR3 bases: TGTGCCATCAGTGAGTTTCGACAGGGGGAGGACGAGCAGTACTTC. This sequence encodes CAISEFRQGEDEQYF.